These 21 T cell receptor beta chains originate from one sample sequenced in a study of identical twins. TCRdb called the 5' RACE reads again in MiXCR, with one record for every CDR3 protein. The sample carries about 200,000 distinct CDR3 sequences, roughly a tenth recorded once. Sequenced material: memory (CD45RO+) T cells sorted from blood. The receptor set was obtained from a woman under 30 in good health.

This clonotype showed up many times. The chain joins TRBV12-3 or TRBV12-4 to TRBJ2-3, with a weak D call TRBD1 (6 bases). Trimming shortened V by 5 bases and J by 6 bases, and 9 bases separated the two germline ends. The CDR3 is made up of 12 amino acids. The CDR3 nucleotides are TGTGCCAGCAGTACAGGGTTGGATACGCAGTATTTT. It is translated as CASSTGLDTQYF.

This clonotype was recorded once. CDR3 nucleotides: TGTGCCAGCAGGAGGGGGGGACAGGGCGCTTCTGGGGCCAACGTCCTGACTTTC. Its protein product is CASRRGGQGASGANVLTF. The chain is built from TRBV6-1 and TRBJ2-6, with TRBD1 identical over 9 bases. This CDR3 region has 18 residues. Trimming at V came to 6 bases and at J to 1 base, leaving 10 bases not matched to a gene. The germline V gene encodes CDR1 MNHNS and CDR2 SASEGT.

The sample holds a few counts of this clonotype. The chain carries TRBV2 and TRBJ2-3, with D perhaps TRBD2 (7 bases). Germline V gene data show CDR1 as SNHLY and CDR2 as FYNNEI. The CDR3 extends over 14 amino acids. Trimming left V 8 bases short and J 6 bases short, with 18 bases between. The CDR3 loop reads CASGRGGAGDTQYF. DNA of the CDR3: TGTGCCAGCGGAAGGGGGGGGGCAGGGGATACGCAGTATTTT.

This clonotype was observed a single time. This sequence joins TRBV5-6 and TRBJ1-2, with D hard to call. Trimming left V 3 bases short and J 4 bases short, with 19 bases between. The length of the CDR3 is 16 residues. CDR1 and CDR2 (germline): SGHDT, YYEEEE. CDR3 residues: CASSSLGWGGTYGYTF. Here the CDR3 DNA reads TGTGCCAGCAGCTCCCTGGGATGGGGTGGTACCTATGGCTACACCTTC.

Many counts were recorded for this clonotype. This chain uses TRBV12-3 or TRBV12-4 with TRBJ1-1; no definite D call. This CDR3 is built from 13 residues. Trimming removed 3 bases at V and 4 bases at J, with 9 bases between. CDR3 sequence: CASSLEESTEAFF. Written as DNA, the CDR3 is TGTGCCAGCAGTTTGGAAGAAAGCACTGAAGCTTTCTTT.

This chain links TRBV10-3 with TRBJ1-2; a possible D gene is TRBD1 (5 bases). Germline V gene sequence: CDR1 ENHRY, CDR2 SYGVKD. CDR3 length: 16 residues. Between the trimmed V and J ends, which lost 3 bases and 5 bases, there was a span of 19 bases. As DNA, the CDR3 is TGTGCCATCAGTGATCTGGGGGTCCGGCGAGGATATGGCTACACCTTC. This codes for CAISDLGVRRGYGYTF.

This clonotype has a handful of counts. The chain carries TRBV7-2 and TRBJ2-1, with D possibly TRBD2 on 6 matching bases. This CDR3 spans 14 amino acids. Trimming cost V 5 bases and J 15 bases, with 23 bases left between them. CDR1 is SGHTA, CDR2 FQGNSA, per germline. The CDR3 is CASSPLGTGEIRFF. In nucleotides, the CDR3 is TGTGCCAGCAGCCCTCTCGGGACTGGTGAGATTAGGTTCTTC.

This clonotype showed up just a few times. V gene TRBV10-3 combines with J gene TRBJ2-7; 10 bases line up with TRBD1. The V segment lost 8 bases and the J segment 4 bases; nucleotides outside the gene matches: 8. From germline, CDR1 is ENHRY and CDR2 SYGVKD. CDR3 length: 14 residues. The CDR3 loop is CAIADRGQGYEQYF. DNA of the CDR3: TGTGCCATCGCCGACAGGGGGCAAGGGTACGAGCAGTACTTC.

This clonotype was seen at least ten times. V and J are TRBV20-1 and TRBJ1-2; maybe TRBD1 (6 bases). Trimming shortened V by 4 bases and J by 7 bases, and 16 bases separated the two germline ends. CDR1 is DFQATT and CDR2 is SNEGSKA in the germline V gene (reference sequence). The length of the CDR3 is 13 residues. For the CDR3, the DNA is TGCAGTGCTACGCAACAGGGAACGGGTGGCTACACCTTC. It translates to CSATQQGTGGYTF.

The CDR3 DNA sequence: TGTGCCAGCAGCTTAATGACAGGGGATAGGGGTGGCTACACCTTC. The encoded protein is CASSLMTGDRGGYTF. V usage is TRBV7-2 and J usage is TRBJ1-2, with TRBD1 matching 8 bases. The V gene end was trimmed by 2 bases and the J gene end by 7 bases; junction bases not matched to a gene: 9. This CDR3 contains 15 residues. CDR1 is SGHTA and CDR2 is FQGNSA in the germline V gene.

This clonotype was detected a few times. The V and J genes are TRBV12-3 or TRBV12-4 and TRBJ1-5; D is uncertain. Trimming shortened V by 5 bases and J by 7 bases, and 9 bases separated the two germline ends. The CDR3 loop spans 12 amino acids. CDR3 in DNA: TGTGCCAGCAGTATGGAGTGGCAGCCCCAGCATTTT. This sequence encodes CASSMEWQPQHF.

J is TRBJ2-5 and V is TRBV11-2; the D gene is possibly TRBD2 (6 bases). Germline values: CDR1 SGHAT, CDR2 FQNNGV. The CDR3 covers 16 residues. Deletions cut 0 bases from V and 4 bases from J, with 15 bases between. CDR3 nucleotide sequence: TGTGCCAGCAGCTTAGATTGGGCCGGGGGAGGAGAGACCCAGTACTTC. The encoded protein is CASSLDWAGGGETQYF.

The table lists this clonotype with many counts. CDR3 sequence: CASSADRLDEQFF. CDR3 coding DNA: TGTGCCAGCAGTGCGGACAGGCTAGATGAGCAGTTCTTC. The chain employs TRBV12-3 or TRBV12-4 and TRBJ2-1, with 7 nucleotides matching TRBD1. The CDR3 runs to 13 residues. Germline trimming cut 5 bases from V and 8 bases from J; bases unmatched to any gene: 6.

The table lists this clonotype with a few counts. The chain joins TRBV29-1 to TRBJ1-5; D call uncertain. In germline, CDR1 is SQVTM, CDR2 ANQGSEA. The CDR3 consists of 12 residues. Deletions cut 7 bases from V and 0 bases from J, with 7 bases between. The CDR3 DNA is TGCAGCGCCCGAGCTAGCAATCAGCCCCAGCATTTT. It translates to CSARASNQPQHF. Full variable domain (remainder filled in from reference TRBV29-1 and TRBJ1-5): SAVISQKPSRDICQRGTSLTIQCQVDSQVTMMFWYRQQPGQSLTLIATANQGSEATYESGFVIDKFPISRPNLTFSTLTVSNMSPEDSSIYLCSARASNQPQHFGDGTRLSIL.

This clonotype was seen repeatedly, ten times or more. The V call is TRBV12-3 or TRBV12-4, the J call TRBJ1-5; D gene uncertain. The V and J ends lost 6 bases and 6 bases respectively, with 12 bases between them. The CDR3 consists of 13 residues. CDR3 region: CASRAHPGQPQHF. CDR3 DNA sequence: TGTGCCAGCAGAGCCCACCCGGGTCAGCCCCAGCATTTT.

V and J are TRBV9 and TRBJ2-2, with 8 bases aligning to TRBD1. The CDR3 is 15 residues long. The ends lost 4 bases at V and 5 bases at J; junction bases unmatched: 7. Per the germline V gene, CDR1 is SGDLS and CDR2 is YYNGEE. DNA of the CDR3: TGTGCCAGCAGCTTAGACAGGGGATCAACCGGGGAGCTGTTTTTT. Translating gives CASSLDRGSTGELFF.

The chain is built from TRBV20-1 and TRBJ1-5; TRBD1 might be the D (5 bases). This CDR3 spans 13 amino acids. V was trimmed by 4 bases and J by 4 bases, leaving 11 bases between them. Germline loops: CDR1 DFQATT, CDR2 SNEGSKA (reference sequence). The CDR3 sequence: CSAKGDPNQPQHF. The CDR3 nucleotides read TGCAGTGCTAAAGGGGACCCGAATCAGCCCCAGCATTTT.

This clonotype has a count of ten or more. The chain joins TRBV12-3 or TRBV12-4 to TRBJ1-6; 9 bases align to TRBD1. CDR3 size: 12 residues. The ends lost 8 bases at V and 10 bases at J; junction bases unmatched: 3. The CDR3 loop is CASGQGQSPLHF. Here the CDR3 DNA reads TGTGCCAGCGGACAGGGGCAATCACCCCTCCACTTT.

The chain is built from TRBV12-3 or TRBV12-4 and TRBJ2-7, with D maybe TRBD2 (6 bases). The CDR3 extends over 14 amino acids. V shed 3 bases and J shed 2 bases, with 11 bases lying between them. CDR3 sequence reads: CASSFLGLTYEQYF. The DNA of the CDR3 is TGTGCCAGCAGTTTCCTGGGACTGACCTACGAGCAGTACTTC.

This clonotype showed up just a few times. V is TRBV30 and J is TRBJ1-5; 8 nucleotides align to TRBD1. The V segment lost 1 base and the J segment 7 bases; nucleotides outside the gene matches: 3. The CDR3 extends over 13 amino acids. CDR1 GTSNPN and CDR2 SVGIG come from the germline V gene (reference sequence). The CDR3 sequence: CAWSGTGNQPQHF. The CDR3 DNA is TGTGCCTGGAGTGGGACAGGGAACCAGCCCCAGCATTTT. Filled out from reference TRBV30 and TRBJ1-5, the complete variable domain reads SQTIHQWPATLVQPVGSPLSLECTVEGTSNPNLYWYRQAAGRGLQLLFYSVGIGQISSEVPQNLSASRPQDRQFILSSKKLLLSDSGFYLCAWSGTGNQPQHFGDGTRLSIL.

This clonotype was counted a few times. The rearrangement joins TRBV20-1 to TRBJ1-6; D gene unclear. The CDR3 is 13 amino acids. Trimming stripped 6 bases from V and 7 bases from J, with 13 bases between. The germline V gene has CDR1 DFQATT and CDR2 SNEGSKA (reference sequence). The CDR3 bases are TGCAGTGCGAGCCGGGGTGAAAATTCACCCCTCCACTTT. Its protein product is CSASRGENSPLHF.